These 30 T cell receptor beta chains came from one sample sequenced in a study of identical twins. From the 5' RACE reads, TCRdb called clonotypes with MiXCR, one entry per CDR3 protein. The repertoire consists of a few hundred thousand distinct CDR3 sequences, with 15% to 20% occurring once and the leading ten covering around 12%. Specimen: naive T cells sorted from blood. Receptors originate from a man aged 50-60 years in good health.

This chain connects TRBV5-1 to TRBJ2-7; TRBD2 matches at 13 bases. Germline lookup yields CDR1 SGHRS and CDR2 YFSETQ. After removal of 4 bases from V and 0 bases from J, the junction contained 7 bases not matched to a gene. CDR3 length: 17 amino acids. CDR3 coding DNA: TGCGCCAGCAGCGCGACTAGCGGGGGGTCTAGCTCCTACGAGCAGTACTTC. Residues: CASSATSGGSSSYEQYF.

This clonotype was detected many times. The V and J genes are TRBV20-1 and TRBJ2-3; TRBD2 aligns across 10 bases. The CDR3 has 16 amino acids. V dropped 1 base and J dropped 0; count of bases not matched to a gene: 4. Germline V lookup: CDR1 DFQATT, CDR2 SNEGSKA (reference sequence). CDR3 protein: CSARVPSGGSTDTQYF. The CDR3 nucleotides are TGCAGTGCTAGAGTACCTAGCGGGGGTAGCACAGATACGCAGTATTTT.

This clonotype was recorded a few times. The chain recombines TRBV12-3 or TRBV12-4 with TRBJ2-3, with D perhaps matching TRBD1 or TRBD2 (5 bases each). The CDR3 totals 17 residues. V was shortened by 2 bases and J by 0 bases, with 15 bases between the two germline ends. DNA for the CDR3: TGTGCCAGCAGTTTAAACGGGGCTAGTTCTAGCACAGATACGCAGTATTTT. Its protein product is CASSLNGASSSTDTQYF.

V gene TRBV20-1 combines with J gene TRBJ2-1, with TRBD2 as a possible D gene (6 bases). Germline V lookup: CDR1 DFQATT, CDR2 SNEGSKA (reference sequence). The V end lost 0 bases, the J end lost 10 bases, and 22 bases lay between the germline ends. The CDR3 loop spans 16 amino acids. CDR3 bases: TGCAGTGCTAGAGATCTCGCAGGGACTTTTTCCTACGAGCAGTTCTTC. Translating it yields CSARDLAGTFSYEQFF.

This clonotype was seen ten or more times. This chain uses TRBV12-3 or TRBV12-4 with TRBJ2-1; D not resolved. Trimming cost V 1 base and J 6 bases, with 19 bases left between them. There are 17 residues in the CDR3. The CDR3 here is CASSLEGLSLGTNEQFF. The CDR3 DNA reads TGTGCCAGCAGTTTAGAAGGTTTGAGTCTAGGCACCAATGAGCAGTTCTTC.

This clonotype was counted many times. V is TRBV12-3 or TRBV12-4 and J is TRBJ2-1, with TRBD2 matching over 11 bases. The CDR3 consists of 17 residues. V shed 1 base and J 7 bases; nucleotides not matched to a gene: 9. The CDR3 here is CASSLGSMRLAGNEQFF. CDR3 bases: TGTGCCAGCAGTTTAGGTAGTATGCGACTAGCGGGAAATGAGCAGTTCTTC.

The chain combines TRBV28 with TRBJ2-5; TRBD2 matches 8 bases. Germline loops: CDR1 MDHEN, CDR2 SYDVKM. Germline trimming cut 9 bases from V and 2 bases from J; bases unmatched to any gene: 2. CDR3 size: 12 residues. CDR3 in DNA: TGTGCCAGTAGCGGGGCGCAAGAGACCCAGTACTTC. This translates into CASSGAQETQYF.

Only a few counts were recorded for this clonotype. The V and J genes are TRBV7-2 and TRBJ2-1, with 9 bases lining up with TRBD2. CDR3 length: 16 amino acids. Germline V gene lookup returns CDR1 SGHTA and CDR2 FQGNSA. J gave up 5 bases and V 4 bases, and 9 bases lay outside the gene matches. CDR3 nucleotide sequence: TGTGCCAGCAGCTCAGTTGGTCTAGCGGGGAACAATGAGCAGTTCTTC. Translating gives CASSSVGLAGNNEQFF.

The CDR3 loop reads CASSGPLPTGGGETQYF. DNA for the CDR3: TGTGCCAGCAGTGGCCCCCTTCCTACAGGGGGCGGGGAGACCCAGTACTTC. The chain employs TRBV25-1 and TRBJ2-5, with 9 positions matching TRBD1. Losses at the gene ends were 4 bases for V and 5 bases for J; bases not matched to a gene: 14. Germline values: CDR1 MGHDK, CDR2 SYGVNS. The CDR3 extends over 17 amino acids.

There are many counts of this clonotype. This chain uses TRBV20-1 with TRBJ1-4, with D possibly TRBD1 on 6 matching bases. CDR1 is DFQATT, CDR2 SNEGSKA, per germline (reference sequence). The CDR3 consists of 14 residues. V lost 5 bases and J 7 bases, leaving 17 bases between the germline ends. CDR3 loop: CSADHREAGEKLFF. Written as DNA, the CDR3 is TGCAGTGCTGACCACAGGGAGGCGGGTGAAAAACTGTTTTTT.

The table lists this clonotype with many counts. The rearrangement uses TRBV28 and TRBJ2-7; D possibly corresponds to TRBD1 (5 bases). Per the germline V gene, CDR1 is MDHEN and CDR2 is SYDVKM. V dropped 6 bases and J dropped 6 bases, with 15 bases sitting between them. The CDR3 loop spans 13 amino acids. CDR3 protein: CASSPGYWSEQYF. The CDR3 DNA is TGTGCCAGCAGCCCAGGGTACTGGAGCGAGCAGTACTTC.

This chain links TRBV28 with TRBJ2-5; TRBD2 matches 10 bases. Losses at the gene ends were 6 bases for V and 4 bases for J; bases not matched to a gene: 8. The germline V gene has CDR1 MDHEN and CDR2 SYDVKM. This CDR3 has 15 amino acids. The CDR3 is CASSFQAGGTETQYF. The DNA of the CDR3 is TGTGCCAGCAGCTTCCAAGCGGGGGGGACAGAGACCCAGTACTTC. Full variable domain (remainder filled in from reference TRBV28 and TRBJ2-5): DVKVTQSSRYLVKRTGEKVFLECVQDMDHENMFWYRQDPGLGLRLIYFSYDVKMKEKGDIPEGYSVSREKKERFSLILESASTNQTSMYLCASSFQAGGTETQYFGPGTRLLVL.

This clonotype was counted a single time. The CDR3 loop reads CASSVAGQDLPGTQYF. The CDR3 bases are TGTGCCAGCAGCGTAGCGGGACAAGACCTTCCTGGTACGCAGTATTTT. The chain combines TRBV9 with TRBJ2-3, with D maybe TRBD1 (6 bases). Germline V lookup: CDR1 SGDLS, CDR2 YYNGEE. Trimming shortened V by 0 bases and J by 8 bases, and 19 bases separated the two germline ends. The CDR3 loop spans 16 amino acids.

This clonotype appeared a few times. The rearrangement links TRBV29-1 to TRBJ2-6; D is perhaps TRBD2 (5 bases). Trimming left V 7 bases short and J 0 bases short, with 7 bases between. The CDR3 is made up of 13 amino acids. Germline values: CDR1 SQVTM, CDR2 ANQGSEA. The CDR3 coding sequence is TGCAGCGCGAGGGACTCTGGGGCCAACGTCCTGACTTTC. Its protein is CSARDSGANVLTF.

A few counts support this clonotype. The rearrangement uses TRBV11-2 and TRBJ2-1; 10 nucleotides match TRBD1. Trimming took 5 bases from V and 6 from J; bases not matched to a gene: 7. Germline-derived CDR1 and CDR2 are SGHAT and FQNNGV. CDR3 length: 15 amino acids. This chain's CDR3 is CASSPDRGVSNEQFF. Written as DNA, the CDR3 is TGTGCCAGCAGCCCGGACAGGGGGGTCTCCAATGAGCAGTTCTTC. The full variable domain, rest sourced from reference TRBV11-2 and TRBJ2-1, is EAGVAQSPRYKIIEKRQSVAFWCNPISGHATLYWYQQILGQGPKLLIQFQNNGVVDDSQLPKDRFSAERLKGVDSTLKIQPAKLEDSAVYLCASSPDRGVSNEQFFGPGTRLTVL.

This chain connects TRBV19 to TRBJ1-3; 7 nucleotides match TRBD1. The trim removed 4 bases at V and 0 bases at J, leaving 9 bases unmatched. The CDR3 loop spans 17 amino acids. Germline CDR1 and CDR2: LNHDA and SQIVND (reference sequence). The CDR3 region is CASSTAGQTISGNTIYF. CDR3 coding DNA: TGTGCCAGTAGTACGGCGGGACAGACCATCTCTGGAAACACCATATATTTT.

The table lists this clonotype with a few counts. V and J are TRBV6-1 and TRBJ2-1; 15 nucleotides align to TRBD2. Germline lookup yields CDR1 MNHNS and CDR2 SASEGT. The V and J ends lost 5 bases and 0 bases, in that order; junction bases with no gene match: 8. This CDR3 comprises 19 residues. The CDR3 DNA reads as TGTGCCAGCAGTCCCCGGACTAGCGGGGGGGCCTTCTCCTACAATGAGCAGTTCTTC. This translates into CASSPRTSGGAFSYNEQFF.

This clonotype was detected ten times or more. This sequence joins TRBV27 and TRBJ2-2; no clear D gene. Trimming removed 5 bases at V and 4 bases at J, with 11 bases between. Germline CDR1 MNHEY, CDR2 SMNVEV (reference sequence). The CDR3 sequence is 14 residues long. Written as DNA, the CDR3 is TGTGCCAGCAGTCCCACCGTGGGCACCGGGGAGCTGTTTTTT. Its translation: CASSPTVGTGELFF.

This clonotype came up many times. The chain links TRBV20-1 to TRBJ2-3, with 15 bases aligning to TRBD2. Germline V gene sequence: CDR1 DFQATT, CDR2 SNEGSKA (reference sequence). J gave up 0 bases and V 3 bases, and 4 bases lay outside the gene matches. The CDR3 runs to 17 residues. CDR3 amino acids: CSASGTSGGTSTDTQYF. In DNA form, the CDR3 reads TGCAGTGCTAGCGGGACTAGCGGGGGGACTAGCACAGATACGCAGTATTTT.

The sample holds a few counts of this clonotype. The chain couples TRBV29-1 to TRBJ2-6, with 8 bases fitting TRBD1. The CDR3 sequence is 17 residues long. CDR1 and CDR2 (germline): SQVTM, ANQGSEA. The J segment lost 0 bases and the V segment lost 4 bases, leaving 8 bases of the junction unmatched. The CDR3 here is CSVATGTGFSGANVLTF. DNA of the CDR3: TGCAGCGTTGCAACCGGGACAGGCTTCTCTGGGGCCAACGTCCTGACTTTC.

This clonotype has ten or more counts. The rearrangement uses TRBV5-1 and TRBJ2-5; D not certain. Trimming left V 2 bases short and J 5 bases short, with 4 bases between. Germline lookup yields CDR1 SGHRS and CDR2 YFSETQ. The CDR3 has 11 residues. The CDR3 sequence is CASSFAETQYF. CDR3 bases: TGCGCCAGCAGCTTCGCGGAGACCCAGTACTTC.

This rearrangement joins TRBV12-3 or TRBV12-4 to TRBJ2-3, with TRBD2 as a possible D gene (6 bases). The CDR3 runs 16 residues. Trimming shortened V by 5 bases and J by 1 base, and 16 bases separated the two germline ends. The CDR3 loop is CASSTTAGIRTDTQYF. Written as DNA, the CDR3 is TGTGCCAGCAGTACAACCGCGGGGATCCGCACAGATACGCAGTATTTT.

The chain recombines TRBV29-1 with TRBJ2-1, with D possibly being TRBD2 (6 bases). V was clipped by 7 bases and J by 7 bases, with 20 bases between them. Germline-derived CDR1 and CDR2 are SQVTM and ANQGSEA. This CDR3 region has 14 residues. For the CDR3, the DNA is TGCAGCGGAGGACTATCTCGATGGGGGAATGAGCAGTTCTTC. Protein sequence: CSGGLSRWGNEQFF.

The gene calls are TRBV9 and TRBJ2-1; no definite D call. Germline CDR1 reads SGDLS; CDR2 reads YYNGEE. The germline V and J ends were trimmed by 0 bases and 3 bases, with 10 bases remaining between them. The CDR3 runs to 15 residues. The CDR3 spells CASSVGSSYYNEQFF. In nucleotides, the CDR3 is TGTGCCAGCAGCGTAGGGAGCAGCTACTACAATGAGCAGTTCTTC.

Ten or more counts support this clonotype. V usage is TRBV4-3 and J usage is TRBJ2-7; D unclear. This CDR3 contains 15 residues. V lost 4 bases and J 5 bases, leaving 18 bases between the germline ends. The germline V gene encodes CDR1 LGHNA and CDR2 YSLEER. CDR3 coding DNA: TGCGCCAGCAGCCGCTCCTTGAGGCTCGAGAACGAGCAGTACTTC. This codes for CASSRSLRLENEQYF.

The genes are TRBV12-3 or TRBV12-4 and TRBJ1-1; D is unresolved. Trimming pared 2 bases from V and 8 bases from J, leaving 9 bases between. CDR3 length equals 12 residues. CDR3 coding DNA: TGTGCCAGCAGTTTAAGTCCGTCCGAAGCTTTCTTT. Translated, it gives CASSLSPSEAFF.

This clonotype has a handful of counts. The rearrangement links TRBV6-1 to TRBJ1-1; perhaps TRBD1 as D (5 bases). Looked up from germline, CDR1 is MNHNS and CDR2 is SASEGT. Trimming left V 3 bases short and J 3 bases short, with 11 bases between. The CDR3 has 14 residues. The CDR3 DNA reads as TGTGCCAGCAGTGACCAGGGACTTGACACTGAAGCTTTCTTT. Its translation is CASSDQGLDTEAFF.

This clonotype has just a few counts. This chain uses TRBV7-9 with TRBJ2-1; 11 bases match TRBD2. Germline V lookup: CDR1 SEHNR, CDR2 FQNEAQ (reference sequence). The CDR3 contains 16 residues. V shed 4 bases, J shed 3 bases, and the junction held 5 bases outside the gene matches. CDR3 protein: CASSYLGTSGYNEQFF. CDR3 DNA: TGTGCCAGCAGCTACCTCGGGACTAGCGGCTACAATGAGCAGTTCTTC.

This clonotype was detected a few times. Written as DNA, the CDR3 is TGCAGCGTTGCGGCTACAGGAGGCTACGAGCAGTACTTC. Its translation is CSVAATGGYEQYF. This sequence joins TRBV29-1 and TRBJ2-7, with D tentatively TRBD1 or TRBD2 (5 bases each). The CDR3 spans 13 residues. Trimming shortened V by 4 bases and J by 3 bases, and 13 bases separated the two germline ends. Looked up from germline, CDR1 is SQVTM and CDR2 is ANQGSEA.

The V and J genes are TRBV9 and TRBJ2-1; 16 nucleotides agree with TRBD2. The CDR3 spans 18 residues. Germline CDR1 and CDR2: SGDLS and YYNGEE. V lost 3 bases and J lost 6; bases outside the gene matches: 9. The chain's CDR3 is CASSDPGLAGGPRNEQFF. The CDR3 nucleotides are TGTGCCAGCAGCGACCCGGGACTAGCGGGGGGGCCCCGCAATGAGCAGTTCTTC.